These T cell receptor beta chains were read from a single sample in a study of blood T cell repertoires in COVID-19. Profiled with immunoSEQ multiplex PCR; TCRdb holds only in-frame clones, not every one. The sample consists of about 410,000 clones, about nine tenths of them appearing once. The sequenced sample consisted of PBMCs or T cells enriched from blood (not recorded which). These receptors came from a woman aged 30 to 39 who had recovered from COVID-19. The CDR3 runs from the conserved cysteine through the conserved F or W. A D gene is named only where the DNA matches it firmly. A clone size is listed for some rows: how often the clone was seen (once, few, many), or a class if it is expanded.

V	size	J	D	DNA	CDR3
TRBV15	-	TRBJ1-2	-	TGTGCCACCAGCGCCCCTGGGGCAGCCCTAAACTATGGCTACACCTTC	CATSAPGAALNYGYTF
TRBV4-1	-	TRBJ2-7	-	TGCGCCAGCAGCCAGGGAGGAGCGATCTCCTACGAGCAGTACTTC	CASSQGGAISYEQYF
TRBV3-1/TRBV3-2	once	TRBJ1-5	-	TGTGCCAGCAGCCACCACAGGGAGGGTCAGCCCCAGCATTTT	CASSHHREGQPQHF
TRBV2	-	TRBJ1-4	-	TGTGCCAGCAGCTGGGGGGGAACAGCAACTAATGAAAAACTGTTTTTT	CASSWGGTATNEKLFF
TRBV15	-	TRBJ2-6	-	TGTGCCACCAGCAGAGACAGGGCGACTGGGGCCAACGTCCTGACTTTC	CATSRDRATGANVLTF
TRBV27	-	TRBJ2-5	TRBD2	TGTGCCAGCAGTTTAATCGGTAGCGGGACCAAGAGAACCCAGTACTTC	CASSLIGSGTKRTQYF
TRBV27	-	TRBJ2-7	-	TGTGCCAGCAGTTTGAGCGGGACAGGTTCCTACGAGCAGTACTTC	CASSLSGTGSYEQYF
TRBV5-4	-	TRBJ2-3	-	TGTGCCAGCAGCTTGGATAGTAGGGGGGGCTGGCCAGATACGCAGTATTTT	CASSLDSRGGWPDTQYF
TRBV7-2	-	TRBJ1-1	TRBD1	TGTGCCAGCAGCTCCGACCGGACAGGTGAAGCTTTCTTT	CASSSDRTGEAFF
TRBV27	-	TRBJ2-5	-	TGTGCCAGCAGTTTTTTAGGGGAACAAGAGACCCAGTACTTC	CASSFLGEQETQYF
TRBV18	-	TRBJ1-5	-	TGTGCCAGCTCGGAAGGAGGGGACCAGCCCCAGCATTTT	CASSEGGDQPQHF
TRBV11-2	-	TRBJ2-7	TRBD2	TGTGCCAGCAGCTTGCGGAGACTAGCGACCTACGAGCAGTACTTC	CASSLRRLATYEQYF
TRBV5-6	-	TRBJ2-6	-	TGTGCCAGCAGCTTGCTCGCCAGGGGGAGGATCTCTGGGGCCAACGTCCTGACTTTC	CASSLLARGRISGANVLTF
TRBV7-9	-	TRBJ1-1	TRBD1	TGTGCCAGCAGCTACCTCAGGGGGCAAAGCACTGAAGCTTTCTTT	CASSYLRGQSTEAFF
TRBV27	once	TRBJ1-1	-	TGTGCCAGCAACCACGGGACAACCAACATGAACACTGAAGCTTTCTTT	CASNHGTTNMNTEAFF
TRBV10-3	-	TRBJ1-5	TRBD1	TGTGCCATCAGTGAGTCGACAGGGGGCGGCAATCAGCCCCAGCATTTT	CAISESTGGGNQPQHF
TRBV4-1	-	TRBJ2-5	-	TGCGCCAGCAGCCAAGATATTGACGCAAGCGCCCAGTACTTC	CASSQDIDASAQYF
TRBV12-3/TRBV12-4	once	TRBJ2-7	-	TGTGCCAGCAGTTTAGACAGCTCCTACGAGCAGTACTTC	CASSLDSSYEQYF
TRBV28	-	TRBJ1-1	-	TGTGCCAGCGCCACCGGTGGGCCCAACACTGAAGCTTTCTTT	CASATGGPNTEAFF
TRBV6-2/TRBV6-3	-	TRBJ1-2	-	TGTGCCAGCAGTTCTACTTCTTTACAGGGCTATGGCTACACCTTC	CASSSTSLQGYGYTF
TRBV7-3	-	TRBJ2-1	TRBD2	TGTGCCAGCAGCTTCCACGGGGGGTTCAATGAGCAGTTCTTC	CASSFHGGFNEQFF
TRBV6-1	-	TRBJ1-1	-	TGTGCCAGCAGTGAAGTTGGGGGCGCAAGCTCTGAAGCTTTCTTT	CASSEVGGASSEAFF
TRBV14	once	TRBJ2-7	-	TGTGCCAGCAGCCAAAGTGGTGGTTCCGGGGAGCAGTACTTC	CASSQSGGSGEQYF
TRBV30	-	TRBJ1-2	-	TGTGCCTGGAGTGTACGCCTGGTGACAGGAGGTATCATGGATGGCTACACCTTC	CAWSVRLVTGGIMDGYTF
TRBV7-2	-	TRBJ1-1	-	TGTGCCAGCAGCCTGTACAGGGTAAGCGAAGCTTTCTTT	CASSLYRVSEAFF
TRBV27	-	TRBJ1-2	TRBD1	TGTGCCAGCAGTAGACAGGGTACACTAGGCGGCTACACCTTC	CASSRQGTLGGYTF
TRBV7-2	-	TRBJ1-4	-	TGTGCCAGCAGCTTAGGGGGCCTAGGTGAAAAACTGTTTTTT	CASSLGGLGEKLFF
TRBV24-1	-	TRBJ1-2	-	TGTGCCACCAGTGATTTGAGGGGTTCTAACTATGGCTACACCTTC	CATSDLRGSNYGYTF
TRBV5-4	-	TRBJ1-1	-	TGTGCCAGCAGCTTGGGGCAGCAGGACACTGAAGCTTTCTTT	CASSLGQQDTEAFF
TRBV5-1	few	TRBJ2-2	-	TGCGCCAGCAGCTTGATGAGGGCAGACACCGGGGAGCTGTTTTTT	CASSLMRADTGELFF
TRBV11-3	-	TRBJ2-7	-	TGTGCCAGCAGCCTAGGGGGGGTCGGAGAGCAGTACTTC	CASSLGGVGEQYF
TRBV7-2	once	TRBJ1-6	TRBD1	TGTGCCAGCAGCTTATACACAGGGGGCGGGAATTCACCCCTCCACTTT	CASSLYTGGGNSPLHF
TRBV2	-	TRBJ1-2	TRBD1	TGTGCCAGCACAGGGGGCGATGGCTACACCTTC	CASTGGDGYTF
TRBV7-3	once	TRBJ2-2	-	TGTGCCAGCAGCTTAAACCCCGGGACTCAGAACACCGGGGAGCTGTTTTTT	CASSLNPGTQNTGELFF
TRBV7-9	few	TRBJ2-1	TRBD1	TGTGCCAGCAGCTTAGTACAGGGGATCTACAATGAGCAGTTCTTC	CASSLVQGIYNEQFF
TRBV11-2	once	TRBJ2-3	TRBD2	TGTGCCAGCTGGACTAGCGGGGGGCGCCCAGATACGCAGTATTTT	CASWTSGGRPDTQYF
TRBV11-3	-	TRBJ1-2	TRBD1	TGTGCCAGCAGCTTTTTAGTGGGACAGAAAAGGGCTAACTATGGCTACACCTTC	CASSFLVGQKRANYGYTF
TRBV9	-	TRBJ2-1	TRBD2	TGTGCCAGCAGCGCCTCCGGGGGGACTTACAACAATGAGCAGTTCTTC	CASSASGGTYNNEQFF
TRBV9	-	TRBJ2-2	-	TGTGCCAGCAGCGGGGCCGGGAGAACGAACACCGGGGAGCTGTTTTTT	CASSGAGRTNTGELFF
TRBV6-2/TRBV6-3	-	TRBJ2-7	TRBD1	TGTGCCAGCAGCGGGACAGCCTACGAGCAGTACTTC	CASSGTAYEQYF
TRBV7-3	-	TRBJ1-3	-	TGTGCCAGCAGCTTTGACAGAGGAAACACCATATATTTT	CASSFDRGNTIYF
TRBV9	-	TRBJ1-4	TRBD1	TGTGCCAGCAGCGGCAGGGGGAATGAAAAACTGTTTTTT	CASSGRGNEKLFF
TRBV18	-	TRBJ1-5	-	TGTGCCAGCTCACCACCCGCGGAGGGAGGGGCGCCCCAGCATTTT	CASSPPAEGGAPQHF
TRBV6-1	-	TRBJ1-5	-	TGTGCCAGCAGTGAGGCAGGGTGGAATCAGCCCCAGCATTTT	CASSEAGWNQPQHF
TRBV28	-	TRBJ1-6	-	TGTGCCAGCACTAGTTCGGCTGCTAATTCACCCCTCCACTTT	CASTSSAANSPLHF
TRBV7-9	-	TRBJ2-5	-	TGTGCCAGCAGCTTAGGACAGGCAGAAGAGACCCAGTACTTC	CASSLGQAEETQYF
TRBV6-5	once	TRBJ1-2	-	TGTGCCAGCATGACGGAGGGAAGGGGCTACACCTTC	CASMTEGRGYTF
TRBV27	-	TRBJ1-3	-	TGTGCCAGCACCAATCCCGACAGGCCTCGCGGAAACACCATATATTTT	CASTNPDRPRGNTIYF
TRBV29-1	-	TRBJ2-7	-	TGCAGCGTTGAAAGAGGGTACGAGCAGTACTTC	CSVERGYEQYF
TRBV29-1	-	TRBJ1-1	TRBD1	TGCAGCGGTAGAGGGCACAGGGGGGACACTGAAGCTTTCTTT	CSGRGHRGDTEAFF
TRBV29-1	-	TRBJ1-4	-	TGCAGCGTTGTTTCCAGTACAGCCACAACTAATGAAAAACTGTTTTTT	CSVVSSTATTNEKLFF
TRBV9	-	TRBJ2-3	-	TGTGCCAGCAGCGTTATACTAGGCGGGACGCAGTATTTT	CASSVILGGTQYF
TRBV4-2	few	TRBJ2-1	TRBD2	TGTGCCAGCAGCCCTAGCGGGGGGGTTGGGAATGAGCAGTTCTTC	CASSPSGGVGNEQFF